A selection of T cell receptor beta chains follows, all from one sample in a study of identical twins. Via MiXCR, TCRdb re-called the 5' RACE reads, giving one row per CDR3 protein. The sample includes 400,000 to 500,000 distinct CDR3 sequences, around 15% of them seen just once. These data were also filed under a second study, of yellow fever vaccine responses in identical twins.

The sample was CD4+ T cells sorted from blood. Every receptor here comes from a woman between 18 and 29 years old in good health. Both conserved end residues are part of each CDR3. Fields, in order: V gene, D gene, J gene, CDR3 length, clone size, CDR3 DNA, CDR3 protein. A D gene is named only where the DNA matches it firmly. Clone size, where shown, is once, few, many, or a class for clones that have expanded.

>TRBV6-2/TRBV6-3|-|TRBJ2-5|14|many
TGTGCCAGCAGTTACGACCCAGTCGGAAAGACCCAGTACTTC
CASSYDPVGKTQYF
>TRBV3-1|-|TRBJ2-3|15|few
TGTGCCAGCAGCCAAGGTGGGGGCTGCACAGATACGCAGTATTTT
CASSQGGGCTDTQYF
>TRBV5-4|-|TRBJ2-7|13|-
TGTGCCAGCAGCTTGGGCCAGGGAATCGAGCAGTACTTC
CASSLGQGIEQYF
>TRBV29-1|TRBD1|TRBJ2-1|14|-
TGCAGCGTTGGTAAAGGGGGCACCTACAATGAGCAGTTCTTC
CSVGKGGTYNEQFF
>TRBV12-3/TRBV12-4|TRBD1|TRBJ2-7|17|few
TGTGCCAGCAGTTTAAAAATGACGGGACAGGGGAGATCCGAGCAGTACTTC
CASSLKMTGQGRSEQYF
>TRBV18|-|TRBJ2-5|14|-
TGTGCCAGCTCACCACCGGAGGGCCCGGAGACCCAGTACTTC
CASSPPEGPETQYF
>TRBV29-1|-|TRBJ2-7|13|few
TGCAGCGCCCAAGACAGGCAAACCTACGAGCAGTACTTC
CSAQDRQTYEQYF
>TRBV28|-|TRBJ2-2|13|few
TGTGCCAGCAGTTCCGACAGGTGGGGGGAGCTGTTTTTT
CASSSDRWGELFF
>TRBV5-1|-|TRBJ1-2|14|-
TGCGCCAGCAGCCAGGAGTTAGCGGACTATGGCTACACCTTC
CASSQELADYGYTF
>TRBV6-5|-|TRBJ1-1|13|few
TGTGCCAGCAGTTCATGGACAGAGACTGAAGCTTTCTTT
CASSSWTETEAFF